Sequencing of this TCR beta chain was carried out in a study of OX40 agonist ivuxolimab in advanced cancers. Study overall: Given to patients was ivuxolimab, an agonistic anti-OX40 (CD134) antibody. The dose of intravenous ivuxolimab that patients received every 2 weeks ranged from 0.01 to 10 mg/kg.

Blood samples were obtained at baseline, cycle 4 day 1, and cycle 7 day 1. V lost 8 bases and J 3 bases, leaving 17 bases between the germline ends. The CDR3 is 15 residues long. Germline CDR1 is SGHNT and CDR2 is YENEEA. Whole-study results and caveats: Individuals who were partial responders at 0.1-3.0 mg/kg had clonal expansion that ranked among the lowest.

Comments on this clone: Its antigen remains unknown.

Sequencing was performed with immunoSEQ multiplex PCR; in TCRdb, only in-frame clones are kept and a portion is missing. Among 35,000 or so clones, approximately 80% were seen once, and the ten largest hold about a sixth. The TCR was taken from an adult with an advanced solid tumor such as melanoma, head and neck, liver or kidney cancer. This sample comprised CD4+ or CD8+ T cells sorted from blood, obtained in a trial of the OX40 agonist ivuxolimab. The rearrangement uses TRBV11-3 and TRBJ2-1; tentatively, D is TRBD2 (5 bases). The CDR3 loop is CASSPAREGYNEQFF. The CDR3 DNA reads TGTGCCAGCTCCCCTGCGAGAGAGGGCTACAATGAGCAGTTCTTC.